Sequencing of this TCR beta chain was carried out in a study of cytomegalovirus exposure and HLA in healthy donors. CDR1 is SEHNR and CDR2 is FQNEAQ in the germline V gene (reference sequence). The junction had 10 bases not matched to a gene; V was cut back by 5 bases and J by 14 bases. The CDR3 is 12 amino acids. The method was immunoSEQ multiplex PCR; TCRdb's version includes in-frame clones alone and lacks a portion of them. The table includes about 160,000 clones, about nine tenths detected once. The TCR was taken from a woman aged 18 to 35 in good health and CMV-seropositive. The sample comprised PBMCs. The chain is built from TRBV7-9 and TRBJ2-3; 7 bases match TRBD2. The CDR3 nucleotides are TGTGCCAGCAGCGAGTGGGACTACCCGCCGTATTTT. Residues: CASSEWDYPPYF.